The text below deals with one T cell receptor beta chain. The antigen remains unidentified. Treatment given: around 19 received Ad26.COV2.S at low or high dose, single or two shots; about 5 received placebo; per-sample allocation not given. Day 63 after the first injection of vaccine or placebo was the sampling time. The sample comes from a study of Ad26.COV2.S vaccination and SARS-CoV-2 variants. Study results and caveats: Reports say spike-specific CD8+ and CD4+ T cell responses covered substantial breadth after vaccination.

The germline CDR1 and CDR2 sequences are SEHNR and FQNEAQ (reference sequence). The CDR3 spans 14 residues. The J segment lost 3 bases and the V segment lost 5 bases, leaving 5 bases of the junction unmatched. Sequencing was performed with immunoSEQ multiplex PCR; in TCRdb, only in-frame clones are kept and a portion is missing. The data contain about 320,000 clones, about 82% of them seen just once; the ten biggest clones take up roughly 1.9%. The chain employs TRBV7-9 and TRBJ1-2, with 8 bases fitting TRBD1. This receptor was taken from a person aged 18-60 years who received the Ad26.COV2.S COVID-19 vaccine or a placebo. Sample: peripheral blood, taken in a trial of Ad26.COV2.S vaccine versus placebo. For the CDR3, the DNA is TGTGCCAGCAGCCGACAGGGGAAGGACTATGGCTACACCTTC. Residues: CASSRQGKDYGYTF. The variable domain in full, completed from reference TRBV7-9 and TRBJ1-2, reads DTGVSQNPRHKITKRGQNVTFRCDPISEHNRLYWYRQTLGQGPEFLTYFQNEAQLEKSRLLSDRFSAERPKGSFSTLEIQRTEQGDSAMYLCASSRQGKDYGYTFGSGTRLTVV.